This is a list of T cell receptor beta chains from one sample in a study of CD8 T cells in ankylosing spondylitis. MiXCR, applied by TCRdb to the 5' RACE reads, yields one record per CDR3 protein. There are approximately 300,000 distinct CDR3 sequences in the sample; roughly 20% occur only once, and 7.8% lies in the top ten. Sequenced sample: blood, either unsorted or a sorted T cell fraction (not recorded which). The origin of the receptors is a male donor with ankylosing spondylitis or in good health (not recorded which). Each CDR3 is given with its conserved first and last residue. The D gene is left open where the match is weak. Clone size is shown for a subset of rows, as once, few, many or a class of expanded clone.

TRBV9,TRBJ1-5,few,.,CASSVGRGGQPQHF,TGTGCCAGCAGCGTAGGCAGGGGAGGGCAGCCCCAGCATTTT
TRBV20-1,TRBJ2-5,.,TRBD2,CSARGGTSGDQETQYF,TGCAGTGCTAGAGGGGGGACTAGCGGTGACCAAGAGACCCAGTACTTC
TRBV7-2,TRBJ1-4,few,.,CASSLAGTGTNEKLFF,TGTGCCAGCAGCTTAGCGGGTACAGGAACTAATGAAAAACTGTTTTTT
TRBV12-3/TRBV12-4,TRBJ2-1,.,TRBD2,CASPHGGSSYNEQFF,TGTGCCAGCCCTCACGGGGGGAGCTCCTACAATGAGCAGTTCTTC
TRBV5-5,TRBJ1-1,.,.,CASSSGTTNTEAFF,TGTGCCAGCAGCTCCGGGACAACGAACACTGAAGCTTTCTTT
TRBV5-1,TRBJ2-1,many,TRBD2,CASSLEGGIDEQFF,TGCGCCAGCAGCTTGGAGGGAGGGATAGATGAGCAGTTCTTC
TRBV28,TRBJ1-1,.,.,CASRHQSGTEAFF,TGTGCCAGCAGACATCAGTCTGGGACTGAAGCTTTCTTT
TRBV6-1,TRBJ2-3,many,TRBD2,CASNPSGRSDTQYF,TGTGCCAGCAACCCTAGCGGGAGGTCAGATACGCAGTATTTT
TRBV2,TRBJ2-3,.,.,CASHPGTDTQYF,TGTGCCAGCCATCCAGGGACAGATACGCAGTATTTT
TRBV9,TRBJ1-1,few,.,CASSVDPTMNTEAFF,TGTGCCAGCAGCGTAGATCCAACGATGAACACTGAAGCTTTCTTT
TRBV5-1,TRBJ2-3,few,TRBD2,CASTDPLAGVQDTQYF,TGCGCCAGCACCGATCCGCTAGCGGGAGTGCAAGATACGCAGTATTTT
TRBV28,TRBJ1-2,few,.,CASRRLAGGYGYTF,TGTGCCAGCAGGCGCCTAGCCGGGGGATATGGCTACACCTTC
TRBV29-1,TRBJ1-1,.,.,CSVGGRGAFF,TGCAGCGTTGGGGGGCGAGGAGCTTTCTTT
TRBV11-2,TRBJ2-3,.,TRBD2,CASSLYRLAGHPETDTQYF,TGTGCCAGCAGCTTATATAGACTAGCGGGACACCCGGAAACAGATACGCAGTATTTT
TRBV21-1,TRBJ1-4,few,.,CASTKDRREKLFF,TGTGCCAGCACCAAGGACAGAAGAGAAAAACTGTTTTTT
TRBV27,TRBJ1-2,few,.,CASSQSGLGYTF,TGTGCCAGCAGTCAGTCTGGCTTGGGCTACACCTTC
TRBV7-9,TRBJ2-3,.,.,CASSLAALDTQYF,TGTGCCAGCAGCTTAGCGGCCTTGGATACGCAGTATTTT
TRBV6-1,TRBJ2-5,few,TRBD2,CASSERLAGLETQYF,TGTGCCAGCAGTGAAAGACTAGCGGGGTTGGAGACCCAGTACTTC
TRBV10-3,TRBJ2-5,.,.,CAISVTEQETQYF,TGTGCCATCAGTGTAACAGAACAAGAGACCCAGTACTTC
TRBV20-1,TRBJ1-2,.,.,CSALGEVYGYTF,TGCAGTGCCCTAGGGGAGGTCTATGGCTACACCTTC
TRBV18,TRBJ2-1,.,.,CASSGQTLEQFF,TGTGCCAGCTCCGGACAGACGCTGGAACAGTTCTTC
TRBV7-6,TRBJ2-2,.,TRBD1,CASSSTGQVSGELFF,TGTGCCAGCAGCTCTACGGGACAGGTTTCCGGGGAGCTGTTTTTT
TRBV20-1,TRBJ2-1,few,.,CSARELLGPNNEQFF,TGCAGTGCTAGAGAGCTACTCGGACCCAACAATGAGCAGTTCTTC
TRBV12-3/TRBV12-4,TRBJ2-2,few,.,CASRYQGNTGELFF,TGTGCCAGCAGATACCAGGGGAACACCGGGGAGCTGTTTTTT
TRBV4-2,TRBJ2-1,many,.,CASSQGGHSYNEQFF,TGTGCCAGCAGCCAAGGGGGACACTCCTACAATGAGCAGTTCTTC
TRBV29-1,TRBJ2-1,.,.,CSVESDIYNEQFF,TGCAGCGTTGAATCGGACATCTACAATGAGCAGTTCTTC
TRBV4-2,TRBJ2-2,few,.,CASSQKGTEALFF,TGTGCCAGCAGCCAAAAGGGGACGGAGGCGCTGTTTTTT
TRBV25-1,TRBJ1-2,few,.,CASSGQARPHTF,TGTGCCAGCAGTGGGCAGGCTCGACCCCACACCTTC
TRBV5-1,TRBJ1-1,.,.,CASSAGINTEAFF,TGCGCCAGCAGCGCAGGAATCAACACTGAAGCTTTCTTT
TRBV3-1,TRBJ2-1,.,TRBD2,CASSKGARAGGSGEQFF,TGTGCCAGCAGCAAAGGGGCAAGAGCGGGGGGGTCGGGTGAGCAGTTCTTC
TRBV20-1,TRBJ1-1,few,TRBD1,CSAGQGGAEAFF,TGCAGTGCTGGACAGGGGGGCGCTGAAGCTTTCTTT
TRBV7-2,TRBJ1-5,few,.,CASSLAHRAHSNQPQHF,TGTGCCAGCAGCTTAGCCCACAGGGCCCACAGCAATCAGCCCCAGCATTTT
TRBV7-9,TRBJ2-1,.,TRBD1,CASSLPGTGVFEQFF,TGTGCCAGCAGCTTACCCGGGACAGGGGTTTTTGAGCAGTTCTTC
TRBV27,TRBJ1-6,.,.,CASSLSKDSPLHF,TGTGCCAGCAGTTTATCGAAGGATTCACCCCTCCACTTT
TRBV7-8,TRBJ1-2,few,.,CASSPQQGNYGYTF,TGTGCCAGCAGTCCCCAACAGGGAAACTATGGCTACACCTTC
TRBV2,TRBJ2-3,.,TRBD2,CASTKTSGRDTQYF,TGTGCCAGCACCAAGACTAGCGGGAGAGATACGCAGTATTTT
TRBV3-1,TRBJ2-1,few,TRBD2,CASSLIGLAAYNEQFF,TGTGCCAGCAGCCTGATCGGGCTAGCGGCTTACAATGAGCAGTTCTTC
TRBV7-8,TRBJ1-2,few,.,CASSFSRMGGYTF,TGTGCCAGCAGCTTTTCACGGATGGGTGGCTACACCTTC
TRBV3-1,TRBJ2-1,.,TRBD1,CASSQLAGTEVDEQFF,TGTGCCAGCAGCCAATTGGCTGGGACAGAGGTCGATGAGCAGTTCTTC
TRBV28,TRBJ2-2,few,.,CASSLSQTGTIGELFF,TGTGCCAGCAGTTTATCCCAAACAGGGACGATCGGGGAGCTGTTTTTT
TRBV12-3/TRBV12-4,TRBJ2-3,.,.,CASSFSLPSTDTQYF,TGTGCCAGCAGCTTCTCCCTACCTAGCACAGATACGCAGTATTTT